These T cell receptor beta chains were read from a single sample in a study of T cells in tumors after PD-1 blockade. Here immunoSEQ multiplex PCR was the method, and the copy in TCRdb shows in-frame clones only, minus some. The table shows roughly 25,000 clones, with around four fifths occurring only once. This sample comprised PBMCs, obtained after anti-PD-1 treatment. Source of these receptors: a human donor with basal cell carcinoma. The CDR3 runs from the conserved cysteine through the conserved F or W. A D gene is named only where the DNA matches it firmly. Not all rows give a size; the values are once, few, many and, for expanded clones, a class.

CDR3 DNA: TGTGCCAGCAGCCAAGGAAGGGCCGGGGCCAACGTCCTGACTTTC; CDR3 protein: CASSQGRAGANVLTF; V gene: TRBV3-1/TRBV3-2; clone size: .; D gene: .; J gene: TRBJ2-6
CDR3 DNA: TGTGCCAGCAGGGAAGGGACAGGGGGTGGCGGCTACACCTTC; CDR3 protein: CASREGTGGGGYTF; V gene: TRBV11-3; clone size: .; D gene: TRBD1; J gene: TRBJ1-2
CDR3 DNA: TGCAGCGGACAGGGGCAGGGTTATGGCTACACCTTC; CDR3 protein: CSGQGQGYGYTF; V gene: TRBV29-1; clone size: .; D gene: TRBD1; J gene: TRBJ1-2
CDR3 DNA: TGTGCCAGCAACCAACTTGGGTTCTTGGAGACCCAGTACTTC; CDR3 protein: CASNQLGFLETQYF; V gene: TRBV6-5; clone size: .; D gene: .; J gene: TRBJ2-5
CDR3 DNA: TGTGCCAGCAGCGTAGGGGAGACAGTCTACGAGCAGTACTTC; CDR3 protein: CASSVGETVYEQYF; V gene: TRBV9; clone size: once; D gene: .; J gene: TRBJ2-7
CDR3 DNA: TGCGCCAGCAGCCAATCTCTAGCGGGGGTCTCCTACGAGCAGTACTTC; CDR3 protein: CASSQSLAGVSYEQYF; V gene: TRBV4-1; clone size: .; D gene: TRBD2; J gene: TRBJ2-7
CDR3 DNA: TGTGCCAGCAATAGCGGCGGGGGTAATGAGCAGTTCTTC; CDR3 protein: CASNSGGGNEQFF; V gene: TRBV2; clone size: .; D gene: TRBD2; J gene: TRBJ2-1
CDR3 DNA: TGTGCCAGCAGCTTATCTAGCGGGGGTTCCCAAGAGACCCAGTACTTC; CDR3 protein: CASSLSSGGSQETQYF; V gene: TRBV7-2; clone size: .; D gene: TRBD2; J gene: TRBJ2-5
CDR3 DNA: TGCGCCAGCAGCTTGACGGAAAACTATGGCTACACCTTC; CDR3 protein: CASSLTENYGYTF; V gene: TRBV5-1; clone size: .; D gene: .; J gene: TRBJ1-2
CDR3 DNA: TGTGCCAGCAGCTTAGCGGGAGATAGCAATCAGCCCCAGCATTTT; CDR3 protein: CASSLAGDSNQPQHF; V gene: TRBV7-9; clone size: .; D gene: .; J gene: TRBJ1-5
CDR3 DNA: TGCGCCAGCAGCCAAACCCCGGGGGGTAACACTGAAGCTTTCTTT; CDR3 protein: CASSQTPGGNTEAFF; V gene: TRBV4-1; clone size: .; D gene: .; J gene: TRBJ1-1
CDR3 DNA: TGTGCCAGCAGCTTAGGAGGGACCTCTGGAAACACCATATATTTT; CDR3 protein: CASSLGGTSGNTIYF; V gene: TRBV7-8; clone size: .; D gene: .; J gene: TRBJ1-3
CDR3 DNA: TGTGCCACCAGTCCAGCGGGCATTAACAATGAGCAGTTCTTC; CDR3 protein: CATSPAGINNEQFF; V gene: TRBV24-1; clone size: .; D gene: .; J gene: TRBJ2-1